The clone carrying this T cell receptor (beta chain) was seen repeatedly, ten times or more. The record originates from a study of T cells in Graves' hyperthyroidism and ophthalmopathy. RNA transcripts were the template for amplifying TCR beta CDR3 regions. Carried out on the TCR CDR3, a first-round RT-PCR used the HTBI primer set. TCRdb re-derived calls from the multiplex PCR reads in MiXCR, one entry per CDR3 protein. Among roughly 600,000 distinct CDR3 sequences listed, roughly 15% were seen once. In germline, CDR1 is SGHNT, CDR2 YENEEA. The CDR3 has 15 amino acids. V gave up 1 base and J gave up 4 bases; unmatched junction bases: 2.

This chain links TRBV11-3 with TRBJ2-1; 9 nucleotides line up with TRBD2. The TCR was taken from a woman in her fifties or sixties with Graves' ophthalmopathy. What was sequenced was blood. Here the CDR3 reads CASSLGGRVYNEQFF. Written as DNA, the CDR3 is TGTGCCAGCAGCTTAGGCGGGAGGGTTTACAATGAGCAGTTCTTC.